Listed here are 6 T cell receptor beta chains from one sample, sequenced in a study of untreated major depressive disorder. Repertoires were generated with immunoSEQ multiplex PCR, while TCRdb's copy carries only in-frame clones and drops some. The sample lists nearly 20,000 clones, 85% occurring once. Sequenced input: CD4+ T cells from PBMCs. The receptors stem from a young woman in good health.

This clone was found once. The rearrangement joins TRBV14 to TRBJ2-1; TRBD2 matches at 7 bases. Per the germline V gene, CDR1 is SGHDN and CDR2 is FVKESK. J was trimmed by 5 bases and V by 4 bases; bases with no gene match: 11. The CDR3 covers 16 residues. The CDR3 bases are TGTGCCAGCAGCCGAGCATCGACTAGCAGCAACAATGAGCAGTTCTTC. It specifies CASSRASTSSNNEQFF.

The V gene is TRBV19, the J gene TRBJ2-2; no firm D call. Trimming left V 0 bases short and J 2 bases short, with 7 bases between. CDR1 and CDR2 (germline): LNHDA, SQIVND (reference sequence). The CDR3 runs 15 residues. The CDR3 loop reads CASSIDLYNTGELFF. CDR3 sequence (DNA): TGTGCCAGTAGTATAGATCTTTACAACACCGGGGAGCTGTTTTTT.

The chain couples TRBV11-2 to TRBJ2-1; D is possibly TRBD2 (5 bases). Germline lookup yields CDR1 SGHAT and CDR2 FQNNGV. CDR3 length: 15 residues. The V end was cut by 0 bases, the J end by 4 bases, with 10 bases between. DNA of the CDR3: TGTGCCAGCAGCTTAGATCCCCGAGGGTACAATGAGCAGTTCTTC. Encoded protein: CASSLDPRGYNEQFF.

V usage is TRBV7-2 and J usage is TRBJ2-5; TRBD2 aligns across 12 bases. The CDR3 sequence is 19 residues long. CDR1 is SGHTA, CDR2 FQGNSA, per germline. V gave up 1 base and J gave up 0 bases; unmatched junction bases: 9. The DNA for the CDR3 is TGTGCCAGCAGCTTAGGCTACCACCGGACTAGCGGGAACCAAGAGACCCAGTACTTC. Protein: CASSLGYHRTSGNQETQYF.

The genes are TRBV29-1 and TRBJ1-1; maybe TRBD1 (5 bases). Germline CDR1 is SQVTM and CDR2 is ANQGSEA. V lost 5 bases and J 5 bases, leaving 12 bases between the germline ends. The CDR3 extends over 12 amino acids. CDR3 in amino acids: CSVTRGETEAFF. The CDR3 region has the DNA TGCAGCGTTACTAGGGGCGAGACTGAAGCTTTCTTT.

The V call is TRBV7-3, the J call TRBJ2-3; weak D call: TRBD1 (6 bases). Germline V gene sequence: CDR1 SGHTA, CDR2 FQGTGA. The ends were cut back, 2 bases at V and 3 bases at J, with 9 bases in the middle. This CDR3 spans 14 amino acids. This chain's CDR3 is CASSLDRSTDTQYF. DNA of the CDR3: TGTGCCAGCAGCTTAGACAGGTCGACAGATACGCAGTATTTT.